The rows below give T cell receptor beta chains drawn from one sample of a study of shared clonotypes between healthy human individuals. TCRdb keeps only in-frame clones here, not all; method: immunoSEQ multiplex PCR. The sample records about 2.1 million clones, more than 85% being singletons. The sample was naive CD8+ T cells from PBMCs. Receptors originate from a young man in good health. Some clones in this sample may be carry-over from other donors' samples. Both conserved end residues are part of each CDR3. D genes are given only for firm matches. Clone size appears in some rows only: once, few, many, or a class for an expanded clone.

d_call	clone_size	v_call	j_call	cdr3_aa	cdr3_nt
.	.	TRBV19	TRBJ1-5	CASSIEASNQPQHF	TGTGCCAGTAGTATAGAGGCTAGCAATCAGCCCCAGCATTTT
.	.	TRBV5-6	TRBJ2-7	CASSPGTSIYEQYF	TGTGCCAGCAGCCCCGGGACTTCAATCTACGAGCAGTACTTC
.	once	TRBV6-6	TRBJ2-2	CASSHSTGELFF	TGTGCCAGCAGTCACAGCACCGGGGAGCTGTTTTTT
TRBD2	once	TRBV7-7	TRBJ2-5	CASSLGLAGFQETQYF	TGTGCCAGCAGCTTAGGACTAGCGGGGTTCCAAGAGACCCAGTACTTC
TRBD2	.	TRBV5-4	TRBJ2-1	CASSLPSTGTSGGYNEQFF	TGTGCCAGCAGCTTGCCGTCCACCGGGACTAGCGGGGGCTACAATGAGCAGTTCTTC
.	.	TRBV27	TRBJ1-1	CASSRTGMNTEAFF	TGTGCCAGCAGTCGAACAGGGATGAACACTGAAGCTTTCTTT
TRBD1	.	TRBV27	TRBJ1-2	CASSITGTGYGYTF	TGTGCCAGCAGTATTACCGGGACAGGATATGGCTACACCTTC
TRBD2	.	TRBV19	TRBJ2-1	CASSGLAGGSSYNEQFF	TGTGCCAGTAGTGGACTAGCGGGAGGGAGCTCCTACAATGAGCAGTTCTTC
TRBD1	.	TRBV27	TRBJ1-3	CASSPDRAGNTIYF	TGTGCCAGCAGTCCCGACAGGGCTGGAAACACCATATATTTT
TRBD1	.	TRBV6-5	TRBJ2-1	CASSYSQGALNEQFF	TGTGCCAGCAGTTACTCGCAGGGGGCGTTGAATGAGCAGTTCTTC
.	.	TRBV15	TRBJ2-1	CATSRGNVGGSDNEQFF	TGTGCCACCAGCAGAGGAAATGTGGGTGGCAGCGACAATGAGCAGTTCTTC
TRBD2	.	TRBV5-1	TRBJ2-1	CASSLGPSSGTYNEQFF	TGCGCCAGCAGCTTGGGACCCTCTAGCGGAACCTACAATGAGCAGTTCTTC
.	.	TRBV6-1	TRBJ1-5	CASSEGTHRSYSNQPQHF	TGTGCCAGCAGTGAAGGCACACACCGAAGTTATAGCAATCAGCCCCAGCATTTT
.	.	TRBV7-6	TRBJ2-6	CASSIPISQSRANVLTF	TGTGCCAGCAGCATTCCAATCTCACAAAGTCGGGCCAACGTCCTGACTTTC
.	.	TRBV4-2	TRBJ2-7	CASSQDGSEQYF	TGTGCCAGCAGCCAAGACGGGAGTGAGCAGTACTTC
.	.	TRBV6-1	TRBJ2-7	CASSLVRGSSYEQYF	TGTGCCAGCAGCCTCGTCCGGGGCTCGTCCTACGAGCAGTACTTC
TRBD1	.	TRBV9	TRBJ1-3	CASSAHRTGTGNTIYF	TGTGCCAGCAGCGCCCACCGGACAGGGACCGGGAACACCATATATTTT
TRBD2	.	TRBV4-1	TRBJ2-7	CASSQGLAGGPPEQYF	TGCGCCAGCAGCCAGGGACTAGCGGGAGGTCCACCCGAGCAGTACTTC
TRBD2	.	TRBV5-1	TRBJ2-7	CASSLARTSGSYEQYF	TGCGCCAGCAGCTTGGCTAGGACTAGCGGCTCCTACGAGCAGTACTTC
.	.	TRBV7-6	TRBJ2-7	CASSLWAGDTYEQYF	TGTGCCAGCAGCCTTTGGGCAGGGGACACCTACGAGCAGTACTTC
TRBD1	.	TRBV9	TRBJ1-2	CASSPHRDRDGYTF	TGTGCCAGCAGCCCCCACCGGGACAGGGATGGCTACACCTTC
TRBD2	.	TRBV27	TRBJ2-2	CASSSETSGAGELFF	TGTGCCAGCAGCTCCGAGACCAGCGGGGCCGGGGAGCTGTTTTTT
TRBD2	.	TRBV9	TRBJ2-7	CASSGTSGSSAHEQYF	TGTGCCAGCAGCGGGACTAGCGGGAGTTCGGCCCACGAGCAGTACTTC
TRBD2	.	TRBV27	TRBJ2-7	CACRAASGSPLYEQYF	TGTGCCTGTAGGGCGGCTAGCGGGAGCCCACTCTACGAGCAGTACTTC
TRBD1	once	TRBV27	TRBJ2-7	CASSLKGAWYEQYF	TGTGCCAGCAGTTTAAAGGGGGCTTGGTACGAGCAGTACTTC
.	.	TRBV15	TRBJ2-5	CATSRHREPGETQYF	TGTGCCACCAGCAGGCACAGGGAGCCAGGGGAGACCCAGTACTTC
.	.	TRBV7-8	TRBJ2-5	CASSLVSETQYF	TGTGCCAGCAGCTTAGTTTCGGAGACCCAGTACTTC
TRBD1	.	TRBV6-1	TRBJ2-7	CASSVDRGESSYEQYF	TGTGCCAGCAGTGTTGACAGGGGGGAGAGCTCCTACGAGCAGTACTTC
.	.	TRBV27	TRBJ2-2	CASRPWRGNTGELFF	TGTGCCAGCAGACCGTGGCGCGGCAACACCGGGGAGCTGTTTTTT
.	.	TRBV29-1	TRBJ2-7	CSGLANSYEQYF	TGCAGCGGTTTAGCGAACTCCTACGAGCAGTACTTC
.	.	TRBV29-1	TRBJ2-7	CSVELGNYEQYF	TGCAGCGTTGAACTGGGCAACTACGAGCAGTACTTC
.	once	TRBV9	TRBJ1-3	CASSQNDRLSGNTIYF	TGTGCCAGCAGCCAAAATGACAGGTTATCTGGAAACACCATATATTTT
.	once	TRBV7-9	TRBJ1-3	CASSFQGVVNTIYF	TGTGCCAGCAGCTTTCAGGGAGTCGTTAACACCATATATTTT
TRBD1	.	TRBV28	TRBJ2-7	CASSPWTGFSYEQYF	TGTGCCAGCAGTCCCTGGACAGGGTTCTCCTACGAGCAGTACTTC
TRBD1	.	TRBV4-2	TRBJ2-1	CASSLGQGALNEQFF	TGTGCCAGCAGCCTTGGACAGGGGGCGTTGAATGAGCAGTTCTTC
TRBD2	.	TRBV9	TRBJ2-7	CASSVDSGLSYEQYF	TGTGCCAGCAGCGTAGATTCGGGACTATCTTACGAGCAGTACTTC
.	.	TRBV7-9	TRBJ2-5	CASSLQGEETQYF	TGTGCCAGCAGCTTACAGGGAGAAGAGACCCAGTACTTC
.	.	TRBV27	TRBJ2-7	CASSLRLEGTSYEQYF	TGTGCCAGCAGTCTACGCTTGGAGGGCACCTCCTACGAGCAGTACTTC
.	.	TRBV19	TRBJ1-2	CASSIEANYGYTF	TGTGCCAGTAGTATCGAAGCTAACTATGGCTACACCTTC
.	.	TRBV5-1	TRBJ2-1	CASSFGTGGNEQFF	TGCGCCAGCAGCTTCGGTACAGGAGGGAATGAGCAGTTCTTC
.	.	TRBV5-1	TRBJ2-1	CASSSDRSGEQFF	TGCGCCAGCAGCTCGGACAGATCAGGGGAGCAGTTCTTC
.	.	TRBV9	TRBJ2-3	CASSVAWGLDTQYF	TGTGCCAGCAGCGTAGCTTGGGGGCTGGATACGCAGTATTTT